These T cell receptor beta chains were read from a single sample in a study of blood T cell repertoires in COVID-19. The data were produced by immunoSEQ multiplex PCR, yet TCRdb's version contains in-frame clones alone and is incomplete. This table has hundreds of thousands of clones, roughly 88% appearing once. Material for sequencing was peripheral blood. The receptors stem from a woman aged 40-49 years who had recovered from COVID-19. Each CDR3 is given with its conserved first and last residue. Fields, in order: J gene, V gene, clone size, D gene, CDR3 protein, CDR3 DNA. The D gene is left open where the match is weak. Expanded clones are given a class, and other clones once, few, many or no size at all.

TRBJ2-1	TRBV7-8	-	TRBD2	CASSFFPGLAGGGRNEQFF	TGTGCCAGCAGCTTTTTCCCGGGACTAGCGGGAGGGGGTAGGAATGAGCAGTTCTTC
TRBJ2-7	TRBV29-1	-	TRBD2	CSVLGGREEVYEQYF	TGCAGCGTCCTGGGGGGGAGGGAAGAGGTTTACGAGCAGTACTTC
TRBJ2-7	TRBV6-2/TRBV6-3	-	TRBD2	CASSYGRGAQAYEQYF	TGTGCCAGCAGTTACGGGCGGGGGGCCCAAGCCTACGAGCAGTACTTC
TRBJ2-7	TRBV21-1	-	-	CASSGQGRTYEQYF	TGTGCCAGCAGTGGACAGGGACGAACCTACGAGCAGTACTTC
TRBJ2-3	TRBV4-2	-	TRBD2	CASSQDKASGGRDTQYF	TGTGCCAGCAGCCAAGATAAGGCTAGCGGGGGTAGAGATACGCAGTATTTT
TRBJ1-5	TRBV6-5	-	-	CASRVQFGPQHF	TGTGCCAGCAGGGTTCAGTTTGGGCCCCAGCATTTT
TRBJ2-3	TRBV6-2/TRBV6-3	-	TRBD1	CASNYLQGYPDTQYF	TGTGCCAGCAATTACTTACAGGGGTACCCAGATACGCAGTATTTT
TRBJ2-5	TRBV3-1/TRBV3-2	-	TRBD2	CASSQGPILAGEGKTQYF	TGTGCCAGCAGCCAAGGCCCCATACTAGCGGGAGAGGGAAAGACCCAGTACTTC
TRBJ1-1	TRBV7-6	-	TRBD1	CASSLDDRATEAFF	TGTGCCAGCAGCTTAGACGACAGGGCCACTGAAGCTTTCTTT
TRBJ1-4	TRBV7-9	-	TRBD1	CASSLDRVPNEKLFF	TGTGCCAGCAGCTTGGACAGGGTCCCTAATGAAAAACTGTTTTTT
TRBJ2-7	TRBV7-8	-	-	CASSPDVRGYYEQYF	TGTGCCAGCAGCCCTGATGTAAGGGGGTATTACGAGCAGTACTTC
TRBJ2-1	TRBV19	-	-	CASSIGRQYSYNEQFF	TGTGCCAGTAGTATAGGCAGACAGTACTCCTACAATGAGCAGTTCTTC
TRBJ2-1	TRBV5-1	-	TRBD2	CASSSGLATSYNEQFF	TGCGCCAGCAGCTCGGGACTAGCGACATCCTACAATGAGCAGTTCTTC
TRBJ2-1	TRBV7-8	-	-	CASSPGPGWQFF	TGTGCCAGCAGCCCTGGCCCAGGGTGGCAGTTCTTC
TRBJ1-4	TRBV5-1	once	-	CASSPSRGENEKLFF	TGCGCCAGCAGTCCATCCAGGGGCGAGAATGAAAAACTGTTTTTT
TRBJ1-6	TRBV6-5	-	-	CASRQTRYNSPLHF	TGTGCCAGCAGGCAGACACGTTATAATTCACCCCTCCACTTT
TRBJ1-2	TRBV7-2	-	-	CASSLNPPGQLLYGYTF	TGTGCCAGCAGCTTAAATCCCCCCGGACAGCTTCTCTATGGCTACACCTTC
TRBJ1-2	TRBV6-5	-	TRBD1	CASSYEAGGGYTF	TGTGCCAGCAGTTACGAGGCAGGGGGGGGCTACACCTTC
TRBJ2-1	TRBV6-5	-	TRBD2	CASSRGSSGTNEQFF	TGTGCCAGCAGCAGGGGCTCTAGCGGGACCAATGAGCAGTTCTTC
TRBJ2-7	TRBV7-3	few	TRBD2	CASSLTLPPTWVSGKLASSYEQYF	TGTGCCAGCAGCTTAACTTTACCCCCCACATGGGTTAGCGGGAAGTTGGCGAGTTCCTACGAGCAGTACTTC
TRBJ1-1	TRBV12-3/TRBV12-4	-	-	CASSRRGEAFF	TGTGCCAGCAGCCGGAGGGGTGAAGCTTTCTTT
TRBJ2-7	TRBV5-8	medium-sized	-	CASSLETAGTYEQYF	TGTGCCAGCAGCTTGGAGACAGCAGGTACCTACGAGCAGTACTTC